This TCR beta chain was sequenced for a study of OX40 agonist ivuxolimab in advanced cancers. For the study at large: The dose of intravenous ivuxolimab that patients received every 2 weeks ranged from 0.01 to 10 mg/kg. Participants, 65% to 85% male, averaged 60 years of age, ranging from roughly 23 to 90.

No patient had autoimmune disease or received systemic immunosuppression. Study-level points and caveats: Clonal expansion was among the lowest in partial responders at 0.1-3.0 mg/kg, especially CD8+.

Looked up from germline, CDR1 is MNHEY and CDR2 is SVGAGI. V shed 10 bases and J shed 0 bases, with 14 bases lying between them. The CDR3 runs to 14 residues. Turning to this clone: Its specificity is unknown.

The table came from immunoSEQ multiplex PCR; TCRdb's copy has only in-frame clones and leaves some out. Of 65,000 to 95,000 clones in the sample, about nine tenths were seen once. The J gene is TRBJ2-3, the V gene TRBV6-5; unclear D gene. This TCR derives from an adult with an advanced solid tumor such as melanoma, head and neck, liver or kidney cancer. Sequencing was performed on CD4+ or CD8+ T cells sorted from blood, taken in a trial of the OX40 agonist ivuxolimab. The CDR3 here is CATKRWSSTDTQYF. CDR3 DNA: TGTGCCACCAAACGATGGTCTAGCACAGATACGCAGTATTTT.